This T cell receptor beta chain was sequenced for a study of blood T cell repertoires in COVID-19. The CDR3 is made up of 15 amino acids. Germline lookup yields CDR1 MNHEY and CDR2 SVGEGT. The J segment lost 2 bases and the V segment lost 5 bases, leaving 7 bases of the junction unmatched. Sequencing was performed with immunoSEQ multiplex PCR; in TCRdb, only in-frame clones are kept and a portion is missing. The sample holds around 190,000 clones, 85% to 90% seen once. Sequencing input: peripheral blood. The rearrangement links TRBV6-2 or TRBV6-3 to TRBJ2-5; 8 positions agree with TRBD1. The TCR comes from a man aged 70-80 years with active or convalescent COVID-19. The CDR3 sequence is CASSNDRGRQETQYF. The CDR3 DNA follows: TGTGCCAGCAGTAATGACAGGGGACGACAAGAGACCCAGTACTTC.